These T cell receptor beta chains were read from a single sample in a study of OX40 agonist ivuxolimab in advanced cancers. Only in-frame clones appear in the TCRdb table, and some are missing; sequencing was by immunoSEQ multiplex PCR. The sample contains 70,000 to 80,000 clones, around nine tenths of which appear only once. The starting material was CD4+ or CD8+ T cells sorted from blood, obtained in a trial of the OX40 agonist ivuxolimab. Every receptor here comes from an adult with an advanced solid tumor such as melanoma, head and neck, liver or kidney cancer. The CDR3 runs from the conserved cysteine through the conserved F or W.

j_gene	v_gene	CDR3aa
TRBJ2-4	TRBV27	CASSQRQGGGKNIQYF
TRBJ2-1	TRBV21-1	CASSSLAGGPLNEQFF
TRBJ2-3	TRBV12-5	CASGASVGAVTDTQYF
TRBJ2-1	TRBV6-4	CASSPGGGPSNEQFF
TRBJ2-7	TRBV11-3	CASSVGGGEQYF
TRBJ1-3	TRBV5-4	CASSQEGAASSGNTIYF
TRBJ2-1	TRBV18	CASSKLAGGSISSYNEQFF
TRBJ2-3	TRBV5-1	CASSIRDREPDTQYF
TRBJ1-1	TRBV7-2	CASSLGRGRFGAGTEAFF
TRBJ2-7	TRBV6-5	CASSYPSSGSYEQYF
TRBJ2-5	TRBV4-2	CASSNGLAGQMQYF
TRBJ2-5	TRBV7-2	CASSLRQGGGETQYF
TRBJ1-4	TRBV11-3	CASSPRSGQGANEKLFF
TRBJ2-7	TRBV2	CASLGQGEEQYF
TRBJ2-3	TRBV11-2	CASRPVAGQSQYF
TRBJ1-6	TRBV30	CAWSTQGTTPLHF